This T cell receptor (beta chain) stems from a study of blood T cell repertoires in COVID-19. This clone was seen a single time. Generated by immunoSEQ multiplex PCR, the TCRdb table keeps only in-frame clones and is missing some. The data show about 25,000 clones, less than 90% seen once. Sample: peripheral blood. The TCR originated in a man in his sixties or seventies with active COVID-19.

The CDR3 loop reads CAWSSQGKRSGNTIYF. The DNA for the CDR3 is TGTGCCTGGAGCTCACAGGGGAAACGCTCTGGAAACACCATATATTTT. The chain combines TRBV30 with TRBJ1-3; TRBD1 agrees at 7 bases. Trimming cost V 3 bases and J 0 bases; bases outside gene matches: 8. From germline, CDR1 is GTSNPN and CDR2 SVGIG (reference sequence). This CDR3 contains 16 residues.